These T cell receptor beta chains were read from a single sample in a study of blood T cell repertoires in COVID-19. Some clones are missing from TCRdb's copy, which holds only in-frame ones; the method was immunoSEQ multiplex PCR. The table shows some 220,000 clones, with approximately 84% occurring only once. The specimen sequenced was peripheral blood. These receptors came from a woman under 40 who had recovered from COVID-19. CDR3s include the opening cysteine and the closing phenylalanine or tryptophan. A D gene is named only where the DNA matches it firmly. Size values are once, few and many counts, or a class for expanded clones, and some rows have none.

>TRBJ2-1|TRBV19|.|.
TGTGCCAGTAGTATGGTGGTTAGCGGATACAATGAGCAGTTCTTC
CASSMVVSGYNEQFF
>TRBJ1-2|TRBV12-2|.|.
TGTGCAAGTCGTTTGCTCCCTGGGTCGGGACAGATTAACTATGGCTACACCTTC
CASRLLPGSGQINYGYTF
>TRBJ2-1|TRBV7-8|TRBD2|.
TGTGCCAGCAGCTATGTTAGGACTAGCTCCTACAATGAGCAGTTCTTC
CASSYVRTSSYNEQFF
>TRBJ2-5|TRBV30|TRBD2|.
TGTGCCTGGACCACCGTAGGGGAAAACGGGAGGGAGACCCAGTACTTC
CAWTTVGENGRETQYF
>TRBJ1-2|TRBV7-9|.|.
TGTGCCAGCAGCGGACGCCGGGACATAAACTATGGCTACACCTTC
CASSGRRDINYGYTF
>TRBJ1-4|TRBV2|TRBD1|.
TGTGCCAGCCTCCACAGGGGTATCGAAAAACTGTTTTTT
CASLHRGIEKLFF
>TRBJ1-1|TRBV25-1|.|.
TGTGCCAGCAGGCTGCTCGGAGGGGACACTGAAGCTTTCTTT
CASRLLGGDTEAFF
>TRBJ2-7|TRBV7-2|TRBD2|.
TGTGCCAGCAGCAGGGACGGGACTAGCGGAGCAACGGGGCAGTACTTC
CASSRDGTSGATGQYF
>TRBJ2-7|TRBV5-5|TRBD2|.
TGTGCCAGCAGCCTAGGGACTAGCGGTTCCTACGAGCAGTACTTC
CASSLGTSGSYEQYF
>TRBJ2-3|TRBV11-3|TRBD1|.
TGTGCCAGCAGCCAACAGGGGGGAACAGATACGCAGTATTTT
CASSQQGGTDTQYF
>TRBJ1-1|TRBV6-5|.|.
TGTGCCAGCAATCGGGGAGGGACTGAAGCTTTCTTT
CASNRGGTEAFF
>TRBJ2-5|TRBV5-1|.|.
TGCGCCAGCAGCCCGCGACTTTTATCTGAAGAGACCCAGTACTTC
CASSPRLLSEETQYF
>TRBJ1-2|TRBV11-2|TRBD1|.
TGTGCCAGCAGCTTAGGGACAGGCTCCTTCCTCACCTTC
CASSLGTGSFLTF
>TRBJ1-1|TRBV5-1|TRBD1|.
TGCGCCAGCGGATTAACGGCAGGGGGCGCGAACACTGAAGCTTTCTTT
CASGLTAGGANTEAFF
>TRBJ1-2|TRBV28|.|few
TGTGCCAGCAGTTTAACTACTCTCTATGGCTACACCTTC
CASSLTTLYGYTF
>TRBJ2-1|TRBV4-2|TRBD1|.
TGTGCCAGCAGCCAGAAAGCGGGACAGGGGGATGAGCAGTTCTTC
CASSQKAGQGDEQFF
>TRBJ1-1|TRBV28|.|.
TGTGCCAGCAGTACGAATGGGGCCACAGCTTTCTTT
CASSTNGATAFF
>TRBJ2-7|TRBV5-1|.|.
TGCGCCAGCAGCTCCAGGCTGCAGTACTTC
CASSSRLQYF
>TRBJ2-7|TRBV12-5|.|.
TGTGCTAGTGGTTTGGTTGATGGGACAACCTTCTACGAGCAGTACTTC
CASGLVDGTTFYEQYF
>TRBJ2-2|TRBV23-1|.|.
TGCGCCAGCAGTCAAGTACAGGGAACCGGGGAGCTGTTTTTT
CASSQVQGTGELFF